These 15 T cell receptor beta chains were all obtained from the same sample, sequenced in a study of blood T cell repertoires in COVID-19. Profiled with immunoSEQ multiplex PCR; TCRdb holds only in-frame clones, not every one. The data show 260,000 or so clones, around four fifths seen once. Sequenced input: peripheral blood. These receptors all come from an elderly man with acute or convalescent COVID-19.

The chain has TRBV5-1 and TRBJ1-2, with a possible D match to TRBD1 (6 bases). V shed 0 bases and J shed 2 bases, with 11 bases lying between them. Germline V lookup: CDR1 SGHRS, CDR2 YFSETQ. This CDR3 comprises 15 residues. The CDR3 DNA reads as TGCGCCAGCAGCTTGGGGACAGACACCAACTATGGCTACACCTTC. Protein: CASSLGTDTNYGYTF.

The chain couples TRBV24-1 to TRBJ2-1; 7 bases agree with TRBD2. V was pared by 2 bases and J by 0 bases, with 6 bases of the junction left unmatched. Germline CDR1 KGHDR, CDR2 SFDVKD. The CDR3 covers 17 residues. Here the CDR3 DNA reads TGTGCCACCAGTGATTCCCCGGGACTATCCTCCTACAATGAGCAGTTCTTC. The encoded protein is CATSDSPGLSSYNEQFF.

This sequence joins TRBV27 and TRBJ1-4; no clear D. The CDR3 has 13 amino acids. Trimming pared 6 bases from V and 2 bases from J, leaving 7 bases between. The V gene's germline CDR1 is MNHEY and CDR2 SMNVEV (reference sequence). The CDR3 DNA reads TGTGCCAGCAGACAATACACTAATGAAAAACTGTTTTTT. Encoded protein: CASRQYTNEKLFF. Drawing the rest from reference TRBV27 and TRBJ1-4, the complete variable domain is EAQVTQNPRYLITVTGKKLTVTCSQNMNHEYMSWYRQDPGLGLRQIYYSMNVEVTDKGDVPEGYKVSRKEKRNFPLILESPSPNQTSLYFCASRQYTNEKLFFGSGTQLSVL.

V and J are TRBV5-1 and TRBJ2-5; weak D call: TRBD1 (6 bases). Germline CDR1 SGHRS, CDR2 YFSETQ. The V end was cut by 4 bases, the J end by 1 base, with 14 bases between. This CDR3 has 15 residues. Here the CDR3 DNA reads TGCGCCAGCAGCAACACCGGGACAAGCCAAGAGACCCAGTACTTC. Translation gives CASSNTGTSQETQYF.

The sample holds many counts of this clone. This chain connects TRBV19 to TRBJ1-2, with 8 bases fitting TRBD1. CDR1 and CDR2 from the germline V gene are LNHDA and SQIVND (reference sequence). J lost 0 bases, V lost 7 bases, and 10 bases had no gene match. This CDR3 has 16 amino acids. The CDR3 DNA sequence: TGTGCCAGTAACTCTAGGACAGGGCGAGCTAACTATGGCTACACCTTC. This codes for CASNSRTGRANYGYTF.

V and J are TRBV29-1 and TRBJ1-1, with D unresolved. The CDR3 has 11 amino acids. Trimming removed 1 base at V and 11 bases at J, with 11 bases between. Germline CDR1 is SQVTM and CDR2 is ANQGSEA. The CDR3 nucleotides are TGCAGCGTTGAAGGAGGTCCGGGGGCTTTCTTT. Amino acid sequence: CSVEGGPGAFF.

V gene TRBV19 combines with J gene TRBJ2-7; TRBD1 matches at 8 bases. With V trimmed by 6 bases and J by 2 bases, 3 bases remained unmatched. Germline-derived CDR1 and CDR2 are LNHDA and SQIVND (reference sequence). The CDR3 has 13 amino acids. CDR3 loop: CASSQGAPYEQYF. The DNA for the CDR3 is TGTGCCAGTAGCCAGGGGGCCCCCTACGAGCAGTACTTC.

The J gene is TRBJ1-3, the V gene TRBV28, with D hard to call. Trimming pared 6 bases from V and 7 bases from J, leaving 16 bases between. CDR3 length equals 14 residues. The germline gives CDR1 MDHEN, CDR2 SYDVKM. The CDR3 is CASSMTPAPNTIYF. For the CDR3, the DNA is TGTGCCAGCAGCATGACTCCGGCCCCCAACACCATATATTTT.

CDR3 region: CASSFPTGAGTIYF. The CDR3 bases are TGTGCCAGCAGCTTCCCGACAGGGGCTGGAACCATATATTTT. The V gene is TRBV7-8, the J gene TRBJ1-3, with TRBD1 identical over 8 bases. This CDR3 is 14 amino acids long. In germline, CDR1 is SGHVS, CDR2 FQNEAQ. Trimming cost V 3 bases and J 10 bases; bases outside gene matches: 8.

This chain connects TRBV5-5 to TRBJ1-1, with 8 bases fitting TRBD1. Germline-derived CDR1 and CDR2 are SGHKS and YYEKEE (reference sequence). CDR3 size: 14 residues. Trimming took 4 bases from V and 3 from J; bases not matched to a gene: 5. In DNA form, the CDR3 reads TGTGCCAGCAGCCTGGACAGGGTATACACTGAAGCTTTCTTT. This gives the protein CASSLDRVYTEAFF.

As DNA, the CDR3 is TGTGCCAGTAGTATGGCAGGGGGCTATGGCTACACCTTC. The encoded protein is CASSMAGGYGYTF. The chain recombines TRBV19 with TRBJ1-2; 7 bases are shared with TRBD1. In germline, CDR1 is LNHDA, CDR2 SQIVND (reference sequence). The CDR3 totals 13 residues. V lost 3 bases, J lost 4 bases, and 2 bases stayed unmatched.

The V call is TRBV5-1, the J call TRBJ2-3; 9 bases align to TRBD1. Germline V gives CDR1 SGHRS, CDR2 YFSETQ. This CDR3 is 16 amino acids long. V dropped 2 bases and J dropped 0; count of bases not matched to a gene: 4. CDR3 protein: CASSFGTGPSTDTQYF. Here the CDR3 DNA reads TGCGCCAGCAGCTTCGGGACAGGGCCTAGCACAGATACGCAGTATTTT.

V usage is TRBV25-1 and J usage is TRBJ1-2, with D perhaps matching TRBD1 (6 bases). The V gene lost 1 base and the J gene lost 7 bases, with 13 bases spanning the gap. The germline V gene encodes CDR1 MGHDK and CDR2 SYGVNS. The CDR3 has 14 amino acids. The CDR3 here is CASSEFGGAAGYTF. The CDR3 DNA sequence: TGTGCCAGCAGTGAATTTGGGGGGGCGGCTGGCTACACCTTC.

V gene TRBV9 combines with J gene TRBJ1-2, with D possibly matching TRBD1 (5 bases). The CDR3 extends over 15 amino acids. Germline assignment: CDR1 SGDLS and CDR2 YYNGEE. With 4 bases removed from V and 1 base from J, the gap between germline ends came to 14 bases. The DNA for the CDR3 is TGTGCCAGCAGCCCTAATTGGGGGGGTAACTATGGCTACACCTTC. It codes for CASSPNWGGNYGYTF.

This clone was counted only a few times. The chain combines TRBV7-3 with TRBJ1-2; 10 bases are shared with TRBD1. With V trimmed by 5 bases and J by 3 bases, 3 bases remained unmatched. Germline CDR1 is SGHTA and CDR2 is FQGTGA. The CDR3 runs to 14 residues. The CDR3 loop reads CASSRQGADYGYTF. DNA for the CDR3: TGTGCCAGCAGCCGACAGGGGGCCGACTATGGCTACACCTTC.